This TCR beta chain is from a study of blood T cell repertoires in COVID-19. Study in general: Donors in the United States, Italy and Spain gave samples during acute or convalescent COVID-19.

In the authors' methods: Amplification with reference gene primers provided the estimates of nucleated cell counts. Clones were sequenced by immunoSEQ multiplex PCR, and TCRdb holds only the in-frame ones, with some missing. V, J and clone size derive from that table, while D and trimming were established from the DNA sequence. The sample lists approximately 90,000 clones, more than 70% occurring once. Trimming cost V 2 bases and J 11 bases, with 12 bases left between them. The germline CDR1 and CDR2 sequences are LGHDT and YNNKEL (reference sequence). The CDR3 sequence is 12 residues long. Sequenced sample: peripheral blood. The chain employs TRBV3-1 (or the pseudogene TRBV3-2) and TRBJ1-1, with D tentatively TRBD1 (6 bases). The source of this sequence is a man aged 60 to 75 with acute or convalescent COVID-19. CDR3 nucleotides: TGTGCCAGCAGCCAATCCGACAGGCGTGCTTTCTTT. It translates to CASSQSDRRAFF.